Included here is one T cell receptor (beta chain) sequence, with context. Its antigen is not identified. The data derive from a study of T-cell reconstitution after alpha-beta-depleted transplantation in children. Study-level points and caveats: One year after transplant, T-cell counts and diversity came mostly from newly produced T cells.

This CDR3 has 13 residues. The V end was cut by 4 bases, the J end by 0 bases, with 4 bases between. Unique molecular identifiers were used in preparing the TCRbeta library. TCRdb fed the PCR reads into MiXCR, producing one record per CDR3 protein. Among approximately 130,000 distinct CDR3 sequences listed, approximately 8.7% were seen once. The chain recombines TRBV12-3 or TRBV12-4 with TRBJ2-1; D gene unclear. The sequence came from a girl less than two years old who had a stem cell transplant for combined immunodeficiency, so the T cells may come from the graft donor. The material was PBMCs, mostly from graft donor cells, obtained 180 days after TCRalphabeta/CD19-depleted stem cell transplant. The DNA of the CDR3 is TGTGCCAGCAGTTGGGACTCCTACAATGAGCAGTTCTTC. It specifies CASSWDSYNEQFF.